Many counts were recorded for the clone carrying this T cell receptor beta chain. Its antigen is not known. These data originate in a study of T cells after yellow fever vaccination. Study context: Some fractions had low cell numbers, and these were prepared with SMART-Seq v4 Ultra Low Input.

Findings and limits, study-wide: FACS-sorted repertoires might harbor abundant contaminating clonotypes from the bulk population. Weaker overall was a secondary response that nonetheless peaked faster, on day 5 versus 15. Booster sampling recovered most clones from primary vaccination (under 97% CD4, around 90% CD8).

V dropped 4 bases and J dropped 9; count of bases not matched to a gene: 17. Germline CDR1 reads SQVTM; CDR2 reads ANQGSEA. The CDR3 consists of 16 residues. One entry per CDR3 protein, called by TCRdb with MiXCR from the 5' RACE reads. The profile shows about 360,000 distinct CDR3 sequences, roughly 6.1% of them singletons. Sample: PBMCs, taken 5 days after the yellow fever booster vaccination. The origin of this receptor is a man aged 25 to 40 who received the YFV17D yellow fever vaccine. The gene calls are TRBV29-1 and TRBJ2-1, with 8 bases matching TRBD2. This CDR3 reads CSVAPKCIGRACEQFF. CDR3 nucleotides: TGCAGCGTTGCCCCTAAGTGTATCGGGAGGGCCTGTGAGCAGTTCTTC.